This T cell receptor beta chain is from a study of shared clonotypes between healthy human individuals. As handled by the study authors: ImmunoSEQ output held junction-only sequences without quality scores, so filtering differed. Sequencing used immunoSEQ multiplex PCR; TCRdb keeps in-frame clones, though not all of them. V, J and clone size were drawn from that table, and D and trimming were deduced from the DNA. The sample consists of hundreds of thousands of clones, about three quarters of them appearing once. All donors were Caucasian adults living in Nashville, Tennessee. Germline V gives CDR1 SGHAT, CDR2 FQNNGV. Trimming pared 7 bases from V and 3 bases from J, leaving 13 bases between. The CDR3 totals 14 residues. Findings and caveats of the study: Having only a few donors restricted how much genetic and exposure-history diversity was captured. Non-shared clonotypes were found to have lower generation probabilities than the clonotypes that were shared by all four of the sorted-subset donors.

Of note for this clone: What it binds is unknown.

The clonotype comes from a woman under 40 in good health. The specimen was memory CD4+ T cells sorted from blood. Sample subset: CD45RA-negative fraction. The chain carries TRBV11-2 and TRBJ2-1; the D is unclear. The CDR3 bases are TGTGCCAGCACCCTTGACGGGCTCTACAATGAGCAGTTCTTC. Protein: CASTLDGLYNEQFF.